Below are 22 T cell receptor beta chains sequenced from a single sample in a study of shared T cell receptors in the human thymus. Using immunoSEQ multiplex PCR, the repertoire was profiled, and TCRdb retains in-frame clones only, with some absent. The repertoire has about 660,000 clones, around 89% of them found once; the top ten carry about 0.01%. This sample was shared with a second study, whose subject was human thymus T cells.

Sequencing was performed on thymocytes. These receptors were obtained from a boy in the first two years of life with a congenital heart defect.

V usage is TRBV11-3 and J usage is TRBJ2-5, with TRBD2 matching 8 bases. The tail of the sequence fits TRBJ2-7 better, so the J call may be wrong. The CDR3 is 17 residues long. Germline V lookup: CDR1 SGHNT, CDR2 YENEEA. This chain's CDR3 is CASSLDILAASSYEQYF. The CDR3 DNA sequence: TGTGCCAGCAGCTTAGATATACTAGCGGCGAGCTCCTACGAGCAGTACTTC.

This sequence joins TRBV15 and TRBJ1-2, with 10 bases identical to TRBD1. The CDR3 is made up of 16 amino acids. Germline V gene data show CDR1 as LNHNV and CDR2 as YYDKDF (reference sequence). V shed 1 base, J shed 6 bases, and the junction held 8 bases outside the gene matches. CDR3 bases: TGTGCCACCAGCAGAGGTGGGACAGGGGAGTTCGATGGCTACACCTTC. Translating it yields CATSRGGTGEFDGYTF.

V usage is TRBV4-1 and J usage is TRBJ2-7; the D gene is possibly TRBD1 (6 bases). V was pared by 0 bases and J by 2 bases, with 23 bases between. The CDR3 covers 19 residues. Per the germline V gene, CDR1 is MGHRA and CDR2 is YSYEKL. The CDR3: CASSQDRAQGTVSPYEQYF. DNA for the CDR3: TGCGCCAGCAGCCAAGATAGGGCCCAGGGGACGGTCTCCCCCTACGAGCAGTACTTC.

Notes on this clone: One end of the junction is discordant with germline, which a read error may explain. V is TRBV5-8 and J is TRBJ2-7; 7 positions agree with TRBD2. The CDR3 extends over 17 amino acids. Germline CDR1 and CDR2: SGHTS and YDEGEE. The CDR3 bases are TGCGCCAGCAGCCAAGATAGGAGGGGAGGGGTGGGCTACGAGCAGTACTTC. Its translation: CASSQDRRGGVGYEQYF.

The chain employs TRBV29-1 and TRBJ2-7; TRBD2 agrees at 15 bases. The CDR3 sequence is 15 residues long. CDR1 SQVTM and CDR2 ANQGSEA come from the germline V gene. The V and J ends lost 4 bases and 1 base, in that order; junction bases with no gene match: 2. CDR3 amino acids: CSVGGTSGRSYEQYF. For the CDR3, the DNA is TGCAGCGTTGGTGGGACTAGCGGGAGGTCCTACGAGCAGTACTTC.

V is TRBV29-1 and J is TRBJ2-7, with TRBD1 as a possible D gene (5 bases). Germline lookup yields CDR1 SQVTM and CDR2 ANQGSEA. V shed 4 bases and J shed 7 bases, with 14 bases lying between them. This CDR3 is 12 amino acids long. This CDR3 is CSVAGAEGEQYF. CDR3 bases: TGCAGCGTTGCTGGGGCAGAAGGGGAGCAGTACTTC.

This clone has a handful of counts. The chain is built from TRBV5-8 and TRBJ1-5; possible D gene TRBD1, 6 bases. CDR3 size: 14 residues. V gave up 10 bases and J gave up 7 bases, with 21 bases separating them. CDR1 and CDR2 (germline): SGHTS, YDEGEE. CDR3 region: CASQRGTPGQPQHF. Written as DNA, the CDR3 is TGTGCCTCCCAACGAGGGACACCAGGGCAGCCCCAGCATTTT.

V and J are TRBV4-2 and TRBJ2-3; D possibly corresponds to TRBD2 (5 bases). V lost 4 bases and J 4 bases, leaving 12 bases between the germline ends. Germline CDR1 LGHNA, CDR2 YNFKEQ. The CDR3 sequence is 14 residues long. The CDR3, as DNA: TGTGCCAGCAGCCTCAGGAGCGGCGCAGATACGCAGTATTTT. It is translated as CASSLRSGADTQYF.

This clone was observed a few times. An end of the junction does not agree with germline; a read error may underlie this. The rearrangement uses TRBV10-1 and TRBJ1-3; 8 bases map to TRBD1. Germline V lookup: CDR1 WNHNN, CDR2 SYGVQD (reference sequence). CDR3 length: 10 residues. The CDR3 loop reads CATPRTGRDF. Here the CDR3 DNA reads TGCGCCACCCCAAGGACAGGGCGGGATTTT.

V and J are TRBV19 and TRBJ2-7; 16 nucleotides align to TRBD2. Germline V lookup: CDR1 LNHDA, CDR2 SQIVND (reference sequence). This CDR3 contains 17 residues. V lost 7 bases to trimming and J lost 3 bases; unmatched junction nucleotides: 9. The CDR3 here is CASKGTSGRAPRYEQYF. DNA for the CDR3: TGTGCCAGTAAGGGGACTAGCGGGAGGGCCCCGCGCTACGAGCAGTACTTC. Combining the CDR3 with reference TRBV19 and TRBJ2-7 gives the whole variable domain DGGITQSPKYLFRKEGQNVTLSCEQNLNHDAMYWYRQDPGQGLRLIYYSQIVNDFQKGDIAEGYSVSREKKESFPLTVTSAQKNPTAFYLCASKGTSGRAPRYEQYFGPGTRLTVT.

J is TRBJ2-6 and V is TRBV9; D is undetermined. V gave up 1 base and J gave up 2 bases, with 10 bases separating them. This CDR3 contains 16 residues. Germline V gene sequence: CDR1 SGDLS, CDR2 YYNGEE. DNA for the CDR3: TGTGCCAGCAGCGTATTCAGGAACCCTGGGGCCAACGTCCTGACTTTC. Translated, it gives CASSVFRNPGANVLTF.

Only one count was recorded for this clone. CDR3 residues: CASRPWGGTDTQYF. The DNA of the CDR3 is TGTGCAAGTCGCCCATGGGGAGGCACAGATACGCAGTATTTT. This rearrangement joins TRBV12-2 to TRBJ2-3; the table names TRBD2, a call not compared with the DNA. TRBV12-2 is labeled a pseudogene. The CDR3 runs 14 residues.

This rearrangement joins TRBV4-2 to TRBJ2-2, with 10 bases that match TRBD2. This CDR3 region has 17 residues. The V gene's germline CDR1 is LGHNA and CDR2 YNFKEQ. With 2 bases clipped from V and 3 bases from J, the junction kept 6 bases outside the gene matches. The CDR3 coding sequence is TGTGCCAGCAGCCAACGAAGCGGGAGGGCGCACACCGGGGAGCTGTTTTTT. Encoded protein: CASSQRSGRAHTGELFF.

The chain joins TRBV6-5 to TRBJ1-2; no definite D call. The CDR3 is made up of 14 amino acids. Germline-derived CDR1 and CDR2 are MNHEY and SVGAGI. Trimming removed 2 bases at V and 5 bases at J, with 12 bases between. CDR3 nucleotide sequence: TGTGCCAGCAGTTACGGTGGCCCCCTTTATGGCTACACCTTC. It yields the protein CASSYGGPLYGYTF.

This chain connects TRBV30 to TRBJ2-5; 9 bases are shared with TRBD2. CDR1 and CDR2 from the germline V gene are GTSNPN and SVGIG (reference sequence). The CDR3 length is 16 residues. With V trimmed by 2 bases and J by 5 bases, 12 bases remained unmatched. The CDR3 region is CAWSPPGLAGLETQYF. The CDR3 region has the DNA TGTGCCTGGAGTCCTCCGGGCCTAGCGGGACTTGAGACCCAGTACTTC.

The gene calls are TRBV10-2 and TRBJ1-1; TRBD1 matches at 8 bases. The CDR3 loop spans 18 amino acids. V dropped 5 bases and J dropped 0; count of bases not matched to a gene: 14. Germline V CDR1 and CDR2: WSHSY, SAAADI. The CDR3 DNA reads as TGCGCCAGCAGTCGACCCGGGACAGGCGCTATTTTGAACACTGAAGCTTTCTTT. Protein sequence: CASSRPGTGAILNTEAFF.

The rearrangement uses TRBV4-2 and TRBJ2-5, with 9 bases that match TRBD2. CDR3 size: 15 residues. Germline V gives CDR1 LGHNA, CDR2 YNFKEQ. The V segment lost 0 bases and the J segment 4 bases; nucleotides outside the gene matches: 3. The DNA of the CDR3 is TGTGCCAGCAGCCAAGATGGGACTAGCTCAGAGACCCAGTACTTC. It translates to CASSQDGTSSETQYF.

The sample holds a few counts of this clone. The CDR3 region is CARSLFGGVAGTGELFF. As DNA, the CDR3 is TGTGCCAGAAGCTTATTTGGAGGAGTAGCGGGTACCGGGGAGCTGTTTTTT. The chain uses TRBV7-5 and TRBJ2-2; no check of the table's D call, TRBD2, against the DNA was made. TRBV7-5 constitutes a pseudogene. The CDR3 covers 17 residues.

Only a few counts were recorded for this clone. In DNA, the CDR3 is TGTGCCAGTAGTATAGCGACAGGGGGCGAGAGGAGCGGTAACGAAAAACTGTTTTTT. Translation: CASSIATGGERSGNEKLFF. This chain joins TRBV19 and TRBJ1-4; 10 nucleotides line up with TRBD1. The CDR3 consists of 19 residues. The germline gives CDR1 LNHDA, CDR2 SQIVND (reference sequence). The V gene end was trimmed by 1 base and the J gene end by 8 bases; junction bases not matched to a gene: 16.

The V call is TRBV7-9, the J call TRBJ2-1; 7 bases line up with TRBD2. The CDR3 has 17 amino acids. Germline values: CDR1 SEHNR, CDR2 FQNEAQ (reference sequence). V gave up 5 bases and J gave up 5 bases; unmatched junction bases: 15. CDR3 residues: CASSVPGGSGHNNEQFF. The CDR3 DNA sequence: TGTGCCAGCAGCGTCCCCGGGGGGAGCGGTCACAACAATGAGCAGTTCTTC.

This sequence joins TRBV12-5 and TRBJ1-2; 10 bases line up with TRBD1. V was clipped by 6 bases and J by 7 bases; unmatched bases: 8. CDR3 size: 14 residues. Germline V lookup: CDR1 LGHNT, CDR2 FRNRAP. The CDR3 region has the DNA TGTGCTAGTGGCTGGGACAGGGGAGGATCTGGCTACACCTTC. It codes for CASGWDRGGSGYTF.

This rearrangement joins TRBV5-1 to TRBJ2-1, with TRBD1 matching over 9 bases. CDR1 SGHRS and CDR2 YFSETQ come from the germline V gene. The J segment lost 4 bases and the V segment lost 5 bases, leaving 7 bases of the junction unmatched. This CDR3 has 15 amino acids. The CDR3, as DNA: TGCGCCAGCAGGGGGACAGGGTTGGGGTACAATGAGCAGTTCTTC. Translation gives CASRGTGLGYNEQFF.